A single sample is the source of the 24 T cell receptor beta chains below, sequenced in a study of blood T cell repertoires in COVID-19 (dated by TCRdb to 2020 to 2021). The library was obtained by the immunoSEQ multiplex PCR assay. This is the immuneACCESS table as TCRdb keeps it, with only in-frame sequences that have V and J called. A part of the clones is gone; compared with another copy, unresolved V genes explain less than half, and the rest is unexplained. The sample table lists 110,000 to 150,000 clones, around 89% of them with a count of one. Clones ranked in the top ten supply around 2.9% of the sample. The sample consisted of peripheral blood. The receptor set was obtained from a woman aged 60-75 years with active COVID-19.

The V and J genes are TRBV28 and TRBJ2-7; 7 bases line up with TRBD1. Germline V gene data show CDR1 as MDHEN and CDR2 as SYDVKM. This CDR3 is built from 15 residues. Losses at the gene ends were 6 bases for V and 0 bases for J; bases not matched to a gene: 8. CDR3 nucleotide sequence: TGTGCCAGCAGAACCGGGACAGCCATCTCCTACGAGCAGTACTTC. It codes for CASRTGTAISYEQYF. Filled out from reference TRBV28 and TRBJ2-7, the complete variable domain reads DVKVTQSSRYLVKRTGEKVFLECVQDMDHENMFWYRQDPGLGLRLIYFSYDVKMKEKGDIPEGYSVSREKKERFSLILESASTNQTSMYLCASRTGTAISYEQYFGPGTRLTVT.

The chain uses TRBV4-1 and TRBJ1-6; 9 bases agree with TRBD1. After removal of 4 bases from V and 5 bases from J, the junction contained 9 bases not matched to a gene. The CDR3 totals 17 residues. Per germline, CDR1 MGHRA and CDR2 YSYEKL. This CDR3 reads CASSRRTGARDNSPLHF. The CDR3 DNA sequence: TGCGCCAGCAGCCGAAGGACAGGGGCGCGGGATAATTCACCCCTCCACTTT.

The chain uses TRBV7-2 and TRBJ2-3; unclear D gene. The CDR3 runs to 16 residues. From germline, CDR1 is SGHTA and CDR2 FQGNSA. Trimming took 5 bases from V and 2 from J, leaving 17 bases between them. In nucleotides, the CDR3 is TGTGCCAGCAGCCCGGTTGGCGGATCCTTCACAGATACGCAGTATTTT. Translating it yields CASSPVGGSFTDTQYF.

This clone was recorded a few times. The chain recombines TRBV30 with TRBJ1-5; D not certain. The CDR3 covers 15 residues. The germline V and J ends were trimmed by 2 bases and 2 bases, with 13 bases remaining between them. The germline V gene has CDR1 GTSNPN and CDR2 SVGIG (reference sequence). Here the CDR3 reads CAWSLYGLGNQPQHF. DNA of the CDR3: TGTGCCTGGAGTCTGTATGGCCTGGGCAATCAGCCCCAGCATTTT.

CDR3 loop: CASSRTDTSYEQYF. The CDR3 DNA is TGTGCCAGCAGCCGCACGGACACGTCCTACGAGCAGTACTTC. The genes are TRBV6-5 and TRBJ2-7, with a tentative D call TRBD1 (5 bases). In germline, CDR1 is MNHEY, CDR2 SVGAGI. V lost 6 bases and J lost 1, with 13 bases in between. The CDR3 contains 14 residues.

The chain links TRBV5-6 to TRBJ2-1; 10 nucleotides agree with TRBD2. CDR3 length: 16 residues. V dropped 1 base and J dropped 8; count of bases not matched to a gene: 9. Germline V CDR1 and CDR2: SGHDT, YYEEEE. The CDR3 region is CASSLSASGRIYEQFF. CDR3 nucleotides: TGTGCCAGCAGCTTGTCCGCTAGCGGGAGAATTTATGAGCAGTTCTTC.

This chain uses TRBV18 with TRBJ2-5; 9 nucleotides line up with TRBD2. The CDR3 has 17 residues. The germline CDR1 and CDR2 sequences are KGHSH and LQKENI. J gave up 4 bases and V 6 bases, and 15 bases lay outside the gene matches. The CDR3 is CASSGQREAPLGETQYF. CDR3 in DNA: TGTGCCAGCTCGGGACAGCGGGAGGCCCCCCTTGGAGAGACCCAGTACTTC.

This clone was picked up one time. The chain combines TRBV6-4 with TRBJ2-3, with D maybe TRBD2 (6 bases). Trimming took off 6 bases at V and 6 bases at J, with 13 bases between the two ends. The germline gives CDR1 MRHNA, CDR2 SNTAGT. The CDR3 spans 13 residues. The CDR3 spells CASSRVRGDTQYF. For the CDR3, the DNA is TGTGCCAGCAGCCGCGTACGGGGGGATACGCAGTATTTT.

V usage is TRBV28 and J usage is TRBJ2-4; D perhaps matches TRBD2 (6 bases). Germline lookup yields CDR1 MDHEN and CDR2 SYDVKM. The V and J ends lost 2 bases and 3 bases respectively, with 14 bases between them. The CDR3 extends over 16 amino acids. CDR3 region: CASSLLGGIGKNIQYF. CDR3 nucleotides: TGTGCCAGCAGTTTACTTGGGGGGATTGGCAAAAACATTCAGTACTTC.

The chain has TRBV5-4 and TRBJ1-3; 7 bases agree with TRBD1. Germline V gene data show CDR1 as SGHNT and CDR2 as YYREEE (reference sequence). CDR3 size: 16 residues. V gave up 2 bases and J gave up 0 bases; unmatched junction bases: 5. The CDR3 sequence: CASSLNRGYSGNTIYF. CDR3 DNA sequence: TGTGCCAGCAGCTTAAACAGGGGCTACTCTGGAAACACCATATATTTT.

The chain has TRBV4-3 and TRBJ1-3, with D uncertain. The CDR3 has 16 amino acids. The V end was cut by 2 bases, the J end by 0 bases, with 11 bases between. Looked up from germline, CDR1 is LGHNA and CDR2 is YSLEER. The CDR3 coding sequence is TGCGCCAGCAGCCAAATAGCCGCGGCCTCTGGAAACACCATATATTTT. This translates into CASSQIAAASGNTIYF.

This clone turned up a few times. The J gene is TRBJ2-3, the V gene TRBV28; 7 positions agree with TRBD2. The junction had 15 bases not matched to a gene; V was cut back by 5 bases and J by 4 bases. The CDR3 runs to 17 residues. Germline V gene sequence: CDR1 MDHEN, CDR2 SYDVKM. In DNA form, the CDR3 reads TGTGCCAGCAGTCCCTTTTTGAGGCGGGAGCCCCCAGATACGCAGTATTTT. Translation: CASSPFLRREPPDTQYF.

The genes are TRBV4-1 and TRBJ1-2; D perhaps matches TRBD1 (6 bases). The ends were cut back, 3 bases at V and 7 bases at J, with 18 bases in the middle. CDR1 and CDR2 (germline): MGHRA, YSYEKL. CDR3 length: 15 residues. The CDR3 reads CASSQFSGASTGYTF. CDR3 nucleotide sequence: TGCGCCAGCAGCCAGTTCTCAGGGGCAAGCACTGGCTACACCTTC.

The CDR3 DNA sequence: TGTGCCAGCTCACCAATAGCGGGGAACACCGGGGAGCTGTTTTTT. Protein product: CASSPIAGNTGELFF. This chain links TRBV18 with TRBJ2-2; 7 bases align to TRBD2. The V and J ends lost 2 bases and 1 base, in that order; junction bases with no gene match: 1. Germline-derived CDR1 and CDR2 are KGHSH and LQKENI. The CDR3 covers 15 residues.

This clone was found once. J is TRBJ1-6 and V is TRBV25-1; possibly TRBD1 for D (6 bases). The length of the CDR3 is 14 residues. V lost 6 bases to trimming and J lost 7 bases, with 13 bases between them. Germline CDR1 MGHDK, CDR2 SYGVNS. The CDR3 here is CASREQGLNSPLHF. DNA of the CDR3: TGTGCCAGCAGAGAACAGGGTCTGAATTCACCCCTCCACTTT.

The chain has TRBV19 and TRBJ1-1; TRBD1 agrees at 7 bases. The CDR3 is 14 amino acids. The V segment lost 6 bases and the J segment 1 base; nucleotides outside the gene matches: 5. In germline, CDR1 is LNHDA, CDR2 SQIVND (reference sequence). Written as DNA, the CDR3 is TGTGCCAGTAGCTGGGGACAGCCGAACACTGAAGCTTTCTTT. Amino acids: CASSWGQPNTEAFF.

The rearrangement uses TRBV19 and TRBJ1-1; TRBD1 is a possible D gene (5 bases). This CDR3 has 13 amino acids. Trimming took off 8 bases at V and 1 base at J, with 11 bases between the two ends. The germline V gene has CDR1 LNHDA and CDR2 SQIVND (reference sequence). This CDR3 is CASQGGPNTEAFF. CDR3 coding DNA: TGTGCCAGTCAGGGAGGGCCGAACACTGAAGCTTTCTTT.

The CDR3 loop reads CASSARGGNYEQYF. The CDR3 DNA reads TGTGCCAGTAGCGCCCGCGGGGGGAACTACGAGCAGTACTTC. The chain is built from TRBV19 and TRBJ2-7; 8 nucleotides line up with TRBD2. The CDR3 consists of 14 residues. V dropped 6 bases and J dropped 3; count of bases not matched to a gene: 7. Germline-derived CDR1 and CDR2 are LNHDA and SQIVND (reference sequence).

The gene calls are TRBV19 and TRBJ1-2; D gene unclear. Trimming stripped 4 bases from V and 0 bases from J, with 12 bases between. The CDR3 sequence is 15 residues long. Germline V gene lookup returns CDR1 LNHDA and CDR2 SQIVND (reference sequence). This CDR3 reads CASSRMVSANYGYTF. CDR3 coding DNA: TGTGCCAGTAGTAGAATGGTATCAGCTAACTATGGCTACACCTTC.

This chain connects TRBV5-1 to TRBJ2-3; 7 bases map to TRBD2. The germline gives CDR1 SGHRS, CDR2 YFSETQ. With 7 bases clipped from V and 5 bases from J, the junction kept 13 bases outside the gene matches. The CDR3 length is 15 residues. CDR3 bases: TGCGCCAGCCGACCCTGGGCGGGAGTACGAGATACGCAGTATTTT. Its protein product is CASRPWAGVRDTQYF.

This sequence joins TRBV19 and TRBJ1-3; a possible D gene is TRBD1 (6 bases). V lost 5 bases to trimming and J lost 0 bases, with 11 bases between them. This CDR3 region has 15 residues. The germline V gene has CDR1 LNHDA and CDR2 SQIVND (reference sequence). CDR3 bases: TGTGCCAGTAGTCCGACAGGAAACTCTGGAAACACCATATATTTT. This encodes CASSPTGNSGNTIYF.

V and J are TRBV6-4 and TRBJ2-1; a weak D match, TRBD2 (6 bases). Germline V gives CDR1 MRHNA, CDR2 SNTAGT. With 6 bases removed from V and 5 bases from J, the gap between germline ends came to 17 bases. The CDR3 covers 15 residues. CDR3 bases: TGTGCCAGCAGCCTATTCCCCGGGAGTAACAATGAGCAGTTCTTC. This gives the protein CASSLFPGSNNEQFF.

CDR3 in DNA: TGTGCCAGCAGCTTGTACAGCGGGAGGAGTGGGACCCAGTACTTC. This sequence encodes CASSLYSGRSGTQYF. The chain is built from TRBV5-6 and TRBJ2-5; 9 positions match TRBD2. CDR3 size: 15 residues. V was pared by 1 base and J by 7 bases, with 8 bases of the junction left unmatched. The germline V gene encodes CDR1 SGHDT and CDR2 YYEEEE.

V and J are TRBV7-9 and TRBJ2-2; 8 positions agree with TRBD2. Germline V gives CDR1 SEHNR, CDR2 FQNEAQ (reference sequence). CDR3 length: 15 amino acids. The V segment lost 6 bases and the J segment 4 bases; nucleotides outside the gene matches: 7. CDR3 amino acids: CASSRGSGGTGELFF. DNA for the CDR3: TGTGCCAGCAGTCGAGGGAGCGGGGGCACCGGGGAGCTGTTTTTT.